This T cell receptor beta chain was identified in a study of post-analysis software for immune sequencing data. In the study overall: Included among the disease courses, which were recorded for the cohort, were relapsing-remitting, secondary progressive and progressive-relapsing multiple sclerosis. Study-level points and caveats: Comparison with controls showed significantly lower normalized Chao1 diversity in multiple sclerosis patients. F measure showed strong co-clustering of same-batch samples. When patients were compared with controls, about 5 TRBV segments were more frequent, TRBV5-6, TRBV5-1 and TRBV20-1 among them.

On this clonotype: The antigen is unknown.

There are 13 residues in the CDR3. Trimming removed 10 bases from V and 5 bases from J, with 18 bases in between. Germline V gives CDR1 SGHTA, CDR2 FQGNSA. Unique molecular identifiers featured in each of the TCR beta cDNA libraries. The yield from roughly 1 to 10 million T cells was roughly 500,000 cDNA molecules in total. TCRdb used MiXCR to reprocess the PCR reads, holding one entry per CDR3 protein. The data hold roughly 410,000 distinct CDR3 sequences, with 30% to 45% observed a single time. The chain carries TRBV7-2 and TRBJ2-7; D possibly corresponds to TRBD1 (5 bases). The sample taken for sequencing was blood. The sequence came from a girl aged 5-17 years with multiple sclerosis. The CDR3: CAIATVWVDEQYF. CDR3 bases: TGTGCCATCGCGACAGTGTGGGTGGACGAGCAGTACTTC.